A selection of T cell receptor beta chains follows, all from one sample in a study of blood T cell repertoires in COVID-19. Measured with immunoSEQ multiplex PCR; TCRdb has only the in-frame clones, and not every one. The data hold just under 65,000 clones, with approximately 78% observed a single time. The sequenced material came from peripheral blood. The receptor source for this set is a man aged 55-75 years with COVID-19, enrolled during active disease. Each CDR3 is given with its conserved first and last residue. The order of the fields is clone size, V gene, D gene, J gene, CDR3 protein, CDR3 DNA. D genes are given only for firm matches. Expanded clones are given a class, and other clones once, few, many or no size at all.

.	TRBV6-5	TRBD2	TRBJ2-7	CASSLGGSRYEQYF	TGTGCCAGCAGTTTAGGCGGGAGTCGCTACGAGCAGTACTTC
.	TRBV6-6	.	TRBJ2-2	CASSPRVTGELFF	TGTGCCAGCAGCCCCAGGGTTACCGGGGAGCTGTTTTTT
.	TRBV7-3	.	TRBJ2-5	CASSLFAGAQETQYF	TGTGCCAGCAGCTTATTTGCAGGGGCACAAGAGACCCAGTACTTC
once	TRBV25-1	.	TRBJ2-3	CASSEGRGGSGDTQYF	TGTGCCAGCAGTGAAGGGAGGGGGGGGTCAGGAGATACGCAGTATTTT
.	TRBV5-6	TRBD2	TRBJ2-7	CASRQGLASYEQYF	TGTGCCAGCAGACAGGGACTAGCGTCCTACGAGCAGTACTTC
.	TRBV18	TRBD1	TRBJ1-6	CASSNRPGQGTPPLHF	TGTGCCAGCTCAAACCGACCGGGACAGGGAACCCCACCCCTCCACTTT
.	TRBV21-1	.	TRBJ1-1	CASSFLHSGDTRRDTEAFF	TGTGCCAGCAGCTTCTTGCACAGCGGGGACACACGTCGGGACACTGAAGCTTTCTTT
.	TRBV5-1	TRBD1	TRBJ1-6	CASSVTGYNSPLHF	TGCGCCAGCAGCGTGACAGGGTATAATTCACCCCTCCACTTT
.	TRBV5-1	TRBD2	TRBJ2-5	CASRSGGQQETQYF	TGCGCCAGCAGAAGCGGGGGGCAACAAGAGACCCAGTACTTC
once	TRBV7-3	TRBD1	TRBJ2-5	CASSWDSKETQYF	TGTGCCAGCAGCTGGGACAGCAAAGAGACCCAGTACTTC
.	TRBV5-1	.	TRBJ2-3	CASRPQSSTDTQYF	TGCGCCAGCAGACCCCAGTCCAGCACAGATACGCAGTATTTT
many	TRBV11-2	TRBD1	TRBJ2-3	CASSQSPGQSYTDTQYF	TGTGCCAGCAGCCAGAGTCCGGGACAGAGCTACACAGATACGCAGTATTTT
.	TRBV29-1	TRBD1	TRBJ1-1	CSVFQGADTEAFF	TGCAGCGTTTTTCAGGGGGCCGACACTGAAGCTTTCTTT
.	TRBV6-1	.	TRBJ1-3	CASSEGHDSGNTIYF	TGTGCCAGCAGTGAGGGACACGACTCTGGAAACACCATATATTTT
.	TRBV5-6	.	TRBJ1-2	CASSPSGLRALYGYTF	TGTGCCAGCAGCCCGTCGGGACTCCGGGCCCTCTATGGCTACACCTTC
.	TRBV4-2	.	TRBJ2-7	CASSQEGPTYEQYF	TGTGCCAGCAGCCAAGAGGGCCCTACCTACGAGCAGTACTTC
.	TRBV18	.	TRBJ2-5	CASSPPSGVQETQYF	TGTGCCAGCTCACCACCTTCCGGTGTGCAAGAGACCCAGTACTTC
.	TRBV28	.	TRBJ2-3	CASSLATRGDTQYF	TGTGCCAGCAGCCTGGCGACCAGGGGAGATACGCAGTATTTT
.	TRBV3-1/TRBV3-2	TRBD1	TRBJ1-6	CASSLGTGGNSPLHF	TGTGCCAGCAGCCTGGGGACAGGGGGCAATTCACCCCTCCACTTT
.	TRBV5-1	TRBD1	TRBJ2-4	CASSLVGGDIQYF	TGCGCCAGCAGCTTGGTAGGGGGCGACATTCAGTACTTC
.	TRBV12-3/TRBV12-4	TRBD2	TRBJ2-5	CASSGTNQETQYF	TGTGCCAGCAGCGGGACTAACCAAGAGACCCAGTACTTC
.	TRBV28	TRBD2	TRBJ2-3	CASSDPGLSLDTQYF	TGTGCCAGCAGCGATCCGGGACTATCATTAGATACGCAGTATTTT
.	TRBV3-1/TRBV3-2	TRBD1	TRBJ1-1	CASSRKISGGGWAFF	TGTGCCAGCAGCCGTAAGATTTCAGGGGGCGGTTGGGCTTTCTTT
.	TRBV9	.	TRBJ1-4	CASSRGPNEKLFF	TGTGCCAGCTCCAGGGGTCCTAATGAAAAACTGTTTTTT
.	TRBV5-6	.	TRBJ2-1	CASSPGLGNEQFF	TGTGCCAGCAGCCCGGGATTGGGGAATGAGCAGTTCTTC
once	TRBV4-1	TRBD2	TRBJ2-2	CASSQTVAGVTGELFF	TGCGCCAGCAGCCAAACCGTAGCGGGAGTCACCGGGGAGCTGTTTTTT
few	TRBV7-9	TRBD1	TRBJ1-5	CASSLTGGNQPQHF	TGTGCCAGCAGCTTAACAGGGGGCAATCAGCCCCAGCATTTT
.	TRBV6-4	TRBD2	TRBJ2-1	CASSASGGATNEQFF	TGTGCCAGCAGCGCTAGCGGGGGGGCGACCAATGAGCAGTTCTTC
.	TRBV28	.	TRBJ1-1	CASTLTPPGVTEAFF	TGTGCCAGCACCCTAACCCCGCCAGGGGTGACTGAAGCTTTCTTT
.	TRBV11-2	TRBD2	TRBJ2-7	CASSRGGGWESEQYF	TGTGCCAGCAGCCGCGGGGGGGGCTGGGAGAGCGAGCAGTACTTC
.	TRBV20-1	.	TRBJ2-3	CSASERGRDTQYF	TGCAGTGCTAGTGAACGGGGGAGGGATACGCAGTATTTT
few	TRBV7-6	.	TRBJ2-2	CASSLGGYFPGGELFF	TGTGCCAGCAGCTTAGGAGGCTACTTCCCGGGTGGGGAGCTGTTTTTT
.	TRBV30	.	TRBJ2-7	CAWRPSSAAYEQYF	TGTGCCTGGAGACCCTCAAGCGCTGCCTACGAGCAGTACTTC
.	TRBV9	TRBD1	TRBJ1-1	CASSVVGAGQGETEAFF	TGTGCCAGCAGCGTAGTGGGTGCGGGACAGGGAGAAACTGAAGCTTTCTTT
.	TRBV29-1	.	TRBJ1-5	CSVAEGELNQPQHF	TGCAGCGTTGCGGAGGGCGAACTAAATCAGCCCCAGCATTTT
.	TRBV27	TRBD2	TRBJ2-1	CASSPLWTSGDYNEQFF	TGTGCCAGCAGTCCGCTATGGACTAGCGGGGATTACAATGAGCAGTTCTTC
.	TRBV2	TRBD1	TRBJ2-5	CASGEGGLETQYF	TGTGCCAGCGGTGAAGGGGGCCTCGAGACCCAGTACTTC
.	TRBV5-1	.	TRBJ2-7	CASSGGTVAYEQYF	TGCGCCAGCAGCGGGGGGACGGTAGCCTACGAGCAGTACTTC
.	TRBV6-2/TRBV6-3	.	TRBJ1-3	CASSRLPTLGNTIYF	TGTGCCAGCAGTCGTCTCCCTACCCTCGGAAACACCATATATTTT
once	TRBV14	.	TRBJ2-1	CASSPAGGTYNEQFF	TGTGCCAGCAGCCCCGCTGGGGGGACCTACAATGAGCAGTTCTTC
.	TRBV6-5	TRBD1	TRBJ1-5	CASSPGGSQPQHF	TGTGCCAGCAGTCCAGGGGGCAGTCAGCCCCAGCATTTT
.	TRBV30	TRBD1	TRBJ1-6	CAWSVQGAGSPLHF	TGTGCCTGGAGTGTACAGGGGGCGGGATCACCCCTCCACTTT
.	TRBV2	.	TRBJ2-7	CASSLDPGHAYEQYF	TGTGCCAGCAGTTTGGACCCGGGACATGCCTACGAGCAGTACTTC
.	TRBV28	.	TRBJ1-3	CASSLGDTIYF	TGTGCCAGCAGTTTGGGAGACACCATATATTTT
.	TRBV23-1	.	TRBJ1-1	CATAAGPAATEAFF	TGCGCCACTGCCGCGGGTCCGGCGGCCACTGAAGCTTTCTTT
.	TRBV30	TRBD2	TRBJ2-1	CAWSLSGGGNEQFF	TGTGCCTGGAGTCTAAGCGGGGGCGGCAATGAGCAGTTCTTC
.	TRBV6-1	TRBD2	TRBJ2-1	CASSETSGSTYNEQFF	TGTGCCAGCAGTGAGACTAGCGGGAGTACCTACAATGAGCAGTTCTTC
.	TRBV3-1/TRBV3-2	TRBD1	TRBJ1-4	CASSHGRTGSASNEKLFF	TGTGCCAGCAGCCACGGAAGGACAGGGAGCGCGAGTAATGAAAAACTGTTTTTT
once	TRBV7-7	.	TRBJ2-3	CASKAARRDTQYF	TGTGCCAGCAAGGCGGCGAGACGGGATACGCAGTATTTT
.	TRBV3-1/TRBV3-2	TRBD2	TRBJ2-5	CASSLRTSGSVTQYF	TGTGCCAGCAGCCTACGGACTAGCGGGAGCGTGACCCAGTACTTC
.	TRBV12-5	TRBD2	TRBJ2-1	CASGLRGSNEQFF	TGTGCTAGTGGTTTACGCGGGAGCAATGAGCAGTTCTTC
once	TRBV6-1	.	TRBJ2-1	CASSELAQSTYNEQFF	TGTGCCAGCAGTGAATTGGCACAGTCTACATACAATGAGCAGTTCTTC
.	TRBV18	TRBD1	TRBJ2-7	CASSPPIQGDYEQYF	TGTGCCAGCTCACCACCGATTCAGGGGGACTACGAGCAGTACTTC